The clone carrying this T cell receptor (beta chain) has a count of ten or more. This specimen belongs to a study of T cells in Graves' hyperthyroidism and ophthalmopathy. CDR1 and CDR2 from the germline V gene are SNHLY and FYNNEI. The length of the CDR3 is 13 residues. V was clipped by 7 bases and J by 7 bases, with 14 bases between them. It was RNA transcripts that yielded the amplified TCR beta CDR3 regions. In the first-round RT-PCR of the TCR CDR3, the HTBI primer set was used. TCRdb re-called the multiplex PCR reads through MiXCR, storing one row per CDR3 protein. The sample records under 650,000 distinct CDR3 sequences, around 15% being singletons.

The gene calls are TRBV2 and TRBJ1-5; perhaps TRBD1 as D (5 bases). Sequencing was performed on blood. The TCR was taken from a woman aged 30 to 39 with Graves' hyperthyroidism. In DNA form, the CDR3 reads TGTGCCAGCAAGCCCGGCGGGGCCCAGCCCCAGCATTTT. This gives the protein CASKPGGAQPQHF.